The T cell receptor (beta chain) under discussion was sequenced for a study of human T cells and chemical hapten exposure. This clonotype has just a few counts. V trimming: 6 bases; J trimming: 6 bases; junction bases outside the gene matches: 9. The germline V gene encodes CDR1 SQVTM and CDR2 ANQGSEA. The CDR3 length is 14 residues. The total RNA was obtained from whole blood that was not fractionated. Individual cDNA molecules each carried unique molecular identifiers attached by the library. TCRdb reprocessed the reads via MiXCR and lists one record per CDR3 protein. The table lists around 120,000 distinct CDR3 sequences, 8.5% to 9% of them singletons.

This sequence was found in a human donor in good health. Some clones in this sample may be carry-over from other donors' samples. The sequenced sample consisted of whole blood. The chain combines TRBV29-1 with TRBJ2-2, with 8 bases fitting TRBD2. CDR3 sequence: CSVGAGEPAGELFF. CDR3 DNA: TGCAGCGTGGGAGCGGGAGAACCCGCCGGGGAGCTGTTTTTT.